This record covers a single T cell receptor (beta chain). This clone was seen once. This receptor's antigen is unknown. No much larger clone is present one base from it, and per-base qualities are unavailable. The entry originates in a study of shared clonotypes between healthy human individuals (dated by TCRdb to about 2020). Background on the whole study: The cohort comprised two women and a few men aged 18 to 49 years. For each donor, CD4 naive and CD4 memory were each given three plates, CD8 naive was given two plates, and CD8 memory was given one plate. The study deeply sequenced blood TCR repertoires of roughly five healthy adults to estimate repertoire size and the extent of clonotype sharing between individuals. To increase sequencing depth and limit assay-specific biases, TCR repertoire library preparation and sequencing were carried out by different laboratories using diverse techniques. Leukapheresis yielded between about 0.8 and 9.5 billion PBMCs per donor.

CD8 naive samples were obtained by positive selection for CCR7 among CD45RO-negative cells, yielding a CD45RA+CCR7+ population from which TemRA cells were excluded. Donors were healthy HIV-negative adults with no recently reported acute infections or vaccinations. Only Caucasian adults living in Nashville, Tennessee, USA were represented among the donors. Blood was collected by leukapheresis, and PBMCs were isolated by Ficoll-Histopaque density gradient centrifugation and then cryopreserved in liquid nitrogen vapor phase. Purity and quantity of every magnetically sorted T cell population were checked by analytical flow cytometry. Each sorted fraction had its genomic DNA isolated and then quantified by UV absorbance on a Nanodrop 2000c. Overall study results and their limits: Compared with non-shared clonotypes, clonotypes shared by all four sorted-subset donors had higher generation probabilities. When several donors were compared, the shared fraction of clonotypes was 5% to 6.5% for naive CD4, 3% to 4% for naive CD8, roughly 2.5% for memory CD4, and 0.4% for memory CD8. Naive subsets generally had larger estimated clonotype richness than memory subsets did. Incomplete sequencing was indicated by rarefaction of sorted-subset datasets, despite the large sequencing depth. Because the study included a small number of donors, the genetic and exposure-history diversity represented was limited. Pairwise subsampling led to the expectation that sequencing depth would affect the degree of clonotype sharing among donors. Sampling was limited to blood, and TCR repertoires in tissue likely differ from TCR repertoires in blood.

From a lookup of the germline V gene (reference sequence), CDR1 and CDR2 are LNHNV and YYDKDF. V sheds 6 bases and J sheds 6 bases, leaving 15 bases between their ends. The CDR3 starts with the cysteine, ends with the phenylalanine, and has 14 residues. The CDR3 DNA has 42 bases and is translated from base 1. Using the deep immunoSEQ assay, multiplex PCR amplified TCR CDR3 regions from genomic DNA. Genomic DNA extracted from each cell subset was distributed evenly over all wells of several immunoSEQ 96-well plates, and each plate served as one replicate. For sorted subsets, approximately 210 ng genomic DNA, equal to some 28,000 T cell genomes, was loaded into each replicate PCR. Purified libraries were quantified with a Qubit 3.0 fluorometer, sized on a Bioanalyzer 2100, and re-quantified with the KAPA Library Quantification kit. Each immunoSEQ 96-well plate was sequenced on its own single-read 150-cycle Illumina NextSeq 550 flow cell. In the original analysis: Because the immunoSEQ output included only junctional sequences and no quality scores, the filtering could not be the same as the filtering used for full-length reads. To assign V/J genes and CDR3, sequences were annotated using PyIR, a Python wrapper for IgBLAST v1.9, with IMGT germline references. Reads were filtered out if the reads had weak V/J assignments (E-value above 1e-6), no CDR3, stop codons, out-of-frame junctions, or ambiguous translated residues. V3J clonotypes were defined by identical inferred V gene, J gene, and CDR3 amino acid sequence. Percentage overlap between repertoires was computed as shared unique clonotypes divided by the size of the smaller repertoire. Repertoire richness was assessed with RTK rarefaction, the Chao1 estimator, and Recon v2.1 estimates of unobserved clonotypes. Generation probabilities were computed with OLGA for all TCRbeta clonotypes obtained by the gDNA method from a few donors. TCRdb stores this immuneACCESS table with in-frame sequences only. Part of the clones is absent; in the studies checked, under half of the shortfall reflects unresolved V genes, and no reason is known for the rest. V and J calls and clone size are given by that table; D and trimming were obtained from the DNA. Recorded for this sample are about 600,000 clones; roughly 95% of them occurred a single time. The ten largest clones take up over 0.09% of the sample.

Sequenced input: naive CD8+ T cells sorted from blood. Explained via the paper, the cell subset or site label denotes: CD45RA+CCR7+. This receptor was taken from a woman in her thirties in good health. The rearranged chain carries TRBV15 and TRBJ2-1, with a weak D call of TRBD2 (5 bases match). The CDR3 reads as follows: CATSTLQEANEQFF. The nucleotide sequence reads as follows: TGTGCCACCAGTACCTTGCAGGAGGCCAATGAGCAGTTCTTC.